Each of the 20 T cell receptor beta chains below was sequenced from the same sample in a study of radiotherapy plus CTLA-4 blockade in lung cancer. Here immunoSEQ multiplex PCR was the method, and the copy in TCRdb shows in-frame clones only, minus some. The repertoire has tens of thousands of clones, around 80% of them found once; the top ten carry 7.1%. The source material was peripheral blood, sampled from a patient treated with radiotherapy plus ipilimumab. These receptors were obtained from a human donor with non-small cell lung cancer who had a complete response to radiotherapy plus ipilimumab.

V gene TRBV5-6 combines with J gene TRBJ1-6; D not resolved. The CDR3 consists of 16 residues. V lost 0 bases and J 5 bases, leaving 12 bases between the germline ends. The germline CDR1 and CDR2 sequences are SGHDT and YYEEEE. The CDR3 here is CASSLGPQPDNSPLHF. The CDR3 nucleotides read TGTGCCAGCAGCTTGGGCCCCCAGCCTGATAATTCACCCCTCCACTTT.

The rearrangement uses TRBV18 and TRBJ2-3; 9 bases line up with TRBD2. This CDR3 has 18 amino acids. In germline, CDR1 is KGHSH, CDR2 LQKENI. Trimming removed 0 bases from V and 4 bases from J; junction bases left unmatched: 11. CDR3 sequence (DNA): TGTGCCAGCTCACCACCGGGACTAGCTGCTTCTTCCGCAGATACGCAGTATTTT. This encodes CASSPPGLAASSADTQYF.

In nucleotides, the CDR3 is TGTGCCAGCAGCCCGGGGGCGGGACTCGAACTCGAGCAGTACTTC. The encoded protein is CASSPGAGLELEQYF. The V gene is TRBV5-4, the J gene TRBJ2-7; D is tentatively TRBD1 or TRBD2 (6 bases each). Germline V CDR1 and CDR2: SGHNT, YYREEE (reference sequence). The CDR3 loop spans 15 amino acids. V was pared by 4 bases and J by 6 bases, with 20 bases between.

This clone has just a few counts. The rearrangement uses TRBV27 and TRBJ2-2; D unclear. Per germline, CDR1 MNHEY and CDR2 SMNVEV (reference sequence). Trimming took 6 bases from V and 12 from J, leaving 17 bases between them. The CDR3 extends over 13 amino acids. CDR3 nucleotides: TGTGCCAGCAGGCCAGGTTTCGAGAGCCAGCTGTTTTTT. Translation gives CASRPGFESQLFF.

This clone showed up just a few times. A junction boundary mismatches the germline segment, possibly from a read error. The rearrangement joins TRBV10-3 to TRBJ1-2; D is uncertain. The CDR3 totals 14 residues. The germline CDR1 and CDR2 sequences are ENHRY and SYGVKD. This chain's CDR3 is CATSIDKNHYGYTF. DNA for the CDR3: TGTGCCACCAGTATTGATAAAAATCACTATGGCTACACCTTC.

The chain carries TRBV28 and TRBJ2-4; D is possibly TRBD2 (6 bases). The length of the CDR3 is 15 residues. The germline V gene has CDR1 MDHEN and CDR2 SYDVKM. Trimming shortened V by 6 bases and J by 0 bases, and 12 bases separated the two germline ends. The CDR3 protein is CASRGGALAKNIQYF. CDR3 sequence (DNA): TGTGCCAGCAGAGGCGGGGCCCTAGCCAAAAACATTCAGTACTTC.

The J gene is TRBJ2-7, the V gene TRBV9; TRBD1 matches 7 bases. Germline V gene data show CDR1 as SGDLS and CDR2 as YYNGEE. This CDR3 is built from 13 residues. V lost 0 bases, J lost 6 bases, and 3 bases stayed unmatched. The CDR3 nucleotides read TGTGCCAGCAGCGTAGAGGGGGCCGGCGAGCAGTACTTC. It is translated as CASSVEGAGEQYF.

The chain couples TRBV7-2 to TRBJ2-1; D unclear. The CDR3 spans 13 residues. Germline V CDR1 and CDR2: SGHTA, FQGNSA. The ends were cut back, 4 bases at V and 8 bases at J, with 12 bases in the middle. CDR3 in DNA: TGTGCCAGCAGCTATTATGGTGAACATGAGCAGTTCTTC. It yields the protein CASSYYGEHEQFF.

The gene calls are TRBV5-1 and TRBJ1-3, with 9 positions matching TRBD1. V was clipped by 4 bases and J by 6 bases; unmatched bases: 5. Germline CDR1 is SGHRS and CDR2 is YFSETQ. The CDR3 spans 14 residues. As DNA, the CDR3 is TGCGCCAGCAGCCCGGGACAGGGTTTAAACACCATATATTTT. This sequence encodes CASSPGQGLNTIYF.

The rearrangement uses TRBV11-2 and TRBJ2-2; the D gene is possibly TRBD2 (5 bases). Trimming pared 1 base from V and 4 bases from J, leaving 10 bases between. CDR3 length: 15 amino acids. Germline CDR1 and CDR2: SGHAT and FQNNGV. In DNA form, the CDR3 reads TGTGCCAGCAGCTTAGGGCGAGCGGCCACCGGGGAGCTGTTTTTT. Protein: CASSLGRAATGELFF.

The chain couples TRBV19 to TRBJ2-2; D gene ambiguous. V was trimmed by 6 bases and J by 7 bases, leaving 6 bases between them. Per the germline V gene, CDR1 is LNHDA and CDR2 is SQIVND (reference sequence). This CDR3 contains 11 residues. The CDR3 DNA follows: TGTGCCAGTAGATACGGCGGGGAGCTGTTTTTT. Translated, it gives CASRYGGELFF.

This chain joins TRBV30 and TRBJ2-3; no reliable D call. Trimming cost V 2 bases and J 9 bases, with 6 bases left between them. The CDR3 spans 10 residues. Germline V gene data show CDR1 as GTSNPN and CDR2 as SVGIG (reference sequence). CDR3 sequence (DNA): TGTGCCTGGAGTATAAGGACGCAGTATTTT. It is translated as CAWSIRTQYF.

The CDR3 DNA is TGCGCCAGCAGTGAGGGGGCAGGGGGCTGGAGGGGCTACACCTTC. Protein product: CASSEGAGGWRGYTF. The chain employs TRBV10-2 and TRBJ1-2; 8 bases agree with TRBD1. This CDR3 has 15 residues. The V segment lost 2 bases and the J segment 8 bases; nucleotides outside the gene matches: 10. Germline CDR1 WSHSY, CDR2 SAAADI.

V is TRBV25-1 and J is TRBJ2-7; TRBD1 might be the D (6 bases). Germline CDR1 MGHDK, CDR2 SYGVNS. V lost 3 bases and J 2 bases, leaving 17 bases between the germline ends. This CDR3 is 16 amino acids long. The CDR3 DNA reads TGTGCCAGCAGTGAGACAGGTAATCTGGGGACCTACGAGCAGTACTTC. This gives the protein CASSETGNLGTYEQYF.

This clone was seen a single time. The junction differs from germline at one of its ends, possibly a read error. The gene calls are TRBV2 and TRBJ2-5; the D is unclear. CDR1 and CDR2 (germline): SNHLY, FYNNEI. The CDR3 consists of 13 residues. CDR3 in DNA: TGTGCCAGCAGTGGCAGTACCCAAGAGATCCAGTACTTC. Its protein product is CASSGSTQEIQYF. Based on the CDR3 plus reference TRBV2 and TRBJ2-5, the full variable domain is EPEVTQTPSHQVTQMGQEVILRCVPISNHLYFYWYRQILGQKVEFLVSFYNNEISEKSEIFDDQFSVERPDGSNFTLKIRSTKLEDSAMYFCASSGSTQEIQYFGPGTRLLVL.

The V gene is TRBV9, the J gene TRBJ2-7; D assignment may be TRBD1 or TRBD2 (5 bases each). The CDR3 sequence is 14 residues long. The V end lost 0 bases, the J end lost 2 bases, and 9 bases lay between the germline ends. Germline V gene data show CDR1 as SGDLS and CDR2 as YYNGEE. CDR3 coding DNA: TGTGCCAGCAGCGTAGGGGACGGACCCTACGAGCAGTACTTC. This codes for CASSVGDGPYEQYF.

The chain is built from TRBV6-1 and TRBJ2-3, with 9 nucleotides matching TRBD1. The CDR3 has 17 amino acids. The V gene end was trimmed by 1 base and the J gene end by 1 base; junction bases not matched to a gene: 6. Germline CDR1 MNHNS, CDR2 SASEGT. The CDR3 sequence: CASSEGPGQGGTDTQYF. Here the CDR3 DNA reads TGTGCCAGCAGTGAAGGCCCGGGACAGGGAGGCACAGATACGCAGTATTTT.

This chain links TRBV19 with TRBJ2-2; the D is unclear. Trimming stripped 4 bases from V and 4 bases from J, with 13 bases between. The CDR3 is made up of 15 amino acids. CDR1 and CDR2 (germline): LNHDA, SQIVND (reference sequence). The CDR3 DNA is TGTGCCAGTAGTAGGCTAGATGGTGTCACCGGGGAGCTGTTTTTT. Protein: CASSRLDGVTGELFF.

This clone was found once. The rearrangement links TRBV4-3 to TRBJ1-1, with 7 bases lining up with TRBD1. Germline V gene sequence: CDR1 LGHNA, CDR2 YSLEER. This CDR3 has 14 residues. J gave up 12 bases and V 4 bases, and 14 bases lay outside the gene matches. The CDR3 DNA reads as TGCGCCAGCAGCCGGGACTCTGGGGGACAGTCAACTTTCTTT. Its translation is CASSRDSGGQSTFF.

The rearrangement uses TRBV28 and TRBJ2-2, with 7 bases lining up with TRBD1. Germline CDR1 MDHEN, CDR2 SYDVKM. There are 16 residues in the CDR3. Unmatched junction bases numbered 12, after V lost 5 bases and J lost 6 bases. CDR3 DNA: TGTGCCAGCAGTACGACCCGACAGGGACGGGCCGGGGAGCTGTTTTTT. Translation: CASSTTRQGRAGELFF.